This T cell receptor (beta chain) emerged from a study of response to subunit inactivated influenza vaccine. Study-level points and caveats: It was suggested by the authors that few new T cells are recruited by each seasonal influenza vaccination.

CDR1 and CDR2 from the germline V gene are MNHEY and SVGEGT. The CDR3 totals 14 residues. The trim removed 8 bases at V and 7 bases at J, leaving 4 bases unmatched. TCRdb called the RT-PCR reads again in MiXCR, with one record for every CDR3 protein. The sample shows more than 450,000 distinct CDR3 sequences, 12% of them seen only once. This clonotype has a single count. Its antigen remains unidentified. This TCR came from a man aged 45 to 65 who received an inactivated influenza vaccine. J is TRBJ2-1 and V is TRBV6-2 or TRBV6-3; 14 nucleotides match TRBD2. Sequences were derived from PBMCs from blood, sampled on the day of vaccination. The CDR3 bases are TGTGCCAGCGACAGGACTAGCGGGGGGAATGAGCAGTTCTTC. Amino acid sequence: CASDRTSGGNEQFF.